This T cell receptor beta chain appears in the sequencing data of a study of read filtering for tumor transcriptome and immune sequencing. Whole-study context: R-ISS stage counts were 8 or 9 for I, about 15 for II, six or seven for III. Transcriptome libraries were built from DNase-treated RNA. RNA-seq yielded only roughly 75 to 1,300 TCR reads, IR-seq about 4 to 10.27 million.

Looked up from germline, CDR1 is SGDLS and CDR2 is YYNGEE. V shed 2 bases and J shed 0 bases, with 12 bases lying between them. CDR3 size: 17 residues. This clonotype was observed many times. Molecular barcoded adaptors covering alpha/delta and beta/gamma chains were used on around 400 ng RNA. TCRdb reprocessed the reads with MiXCR, giving one entry per CDR3 protein. The table lists approximately 45,000 distinct CDR3 sequences, about 20% of them singletons. Every patient had bone marrow sampled while the disease was active. This receptor was identified in a donor at least 40 years old with multiple myeloma. This chain uses TRBV9 with TRBJ2-6; maybe TRBD1 (5 bases). Sequenced input: a population of CD138-negative cells sorted from bone marrow. The CDR3 DNA reads TGTGCCAGCAGCGTCGGTTTTGGGGCCTCTGGGGCCAACGTCCTGACTTTC. This sequence encodes CASSVGFGASGANVLTF.